The rows below give T cell receptor beta chains drawn from one sample of a study of T cells in Graves' hyperthyroidism and ophthalmopathy. TCRdb passed the multiplex PCR reads through MiXCR, listing each CDR3 protein once. The sample lists roughly 580,000 distinct CDR3 sequences; about 15% were seen once. Sequencing was carried out using blood. All receptors come from a woman in her twenties or thirties with Graves' hyperthyroidism that later progressed to Graves' ophthalmopathy. Each CDR3 is given with its conserved first and last residue. The D gene is left open where the match is weak. Clone size is stated in some rows and not others, as once, few, many or a class when expanded.

length: 15; V: TRBV4-3; size: many; J: TRBJ1-1; D: .; DNA: TGCGCCAGCAGCCAAGTTGGGGCAGGGCTCACTGAAGCTTTCTTT; CDR3: CASSQVGAGLTEAFF
length: 16; V: TRBV19; size: many; J: TRBJ1-5; D: TRBD1; DNA: TGTGCCAGTAGTCCCCAGGGACAGGGTGGCAATCAGCCCCAGCATTTT; CDR3: CASSPQGQGGNQPQHF
length: 16; V: TRBV20-1; size: .; J: TRBJ2-7; D: TRBD2; DNA: TGCAGTGCTAGCAAAGTGGGGACTAGCGGGAGAAACGAGCAGTACTTC; CDR3: CSASKVGTSGRNEQYF
length: 13; V: TRBV6-1; size: many; J: TRBJ1-2; D: TRBD1; DNA: TGTGCCAGCAGAGAGACAGGGGGAGAGGGCTACACCTTC; CDR3: CASRETGGEGYTF
length: 15; V: TRBV20-1; size: .; J: TRBJ1-2; D: .; DNA: TGCAGTGCTAGGGTATCAGGGAAAAGGGACTATGGCTACACCTTC; CDR3: CSARVSGKRDYGYTF
length: 16; V: TRBV4-2; size: few; J: TRBJ2-5; D: TRBD2; DNA: TGTGCCAGCAGCCAAGAGTACACTAGCGGGATTGAGACCCAGTACTTC; CDR3: CASSQEYTSGIETQYF
length: 15; V: TRBV20-1; size: many; J: TRBJ2-6; D: .; DNA: TGCAGTGCTAGCTCCGGTGGACCTGGGGCCAACGTCCTGACTTTC; CDR3: CSASSGGPGANVLTF
length: 13; V: TRBV20-1; size: .; J: TRBJ2-7; D: .; DNA: TGCAGTGCGGCCAGGGACGGCACCTACGAGCAGTACTTC; CDR3: CSAARDGTYEQYF
length: 13; V: TRBV30; size: .; J: TRBJ1-4; D: TRBD1; DNA: TGTGCCTGTGGGACAGCCAGTAATGAAAAACTGTTTTTT; CDR3: CACGTASNEKLFF
length: 17; V: TRBV30; size: .; J: TRBJ2-4; D: .; DNA: TGTGCCTGGACTACCCATGGGGCAGGGAGGGCCAAAAACATTCAGTACTTC; CDR3: CAWTTHGAGRAKNIQYF
length: 14; V: TRBV10-3; size: many; J: TRBJ1-4; D: .; DNA: TGTGCCATCAGTGAGCCGACAGAGAATGAAAAACTGTTTTTT; CDR3: CAISEPTENEKLFF
length: 14; V: TRBV6-1; size: many; J: TRBJ1-5; D: .; DNA: TGTGCCAGCAGTCTGAGTGGGGATGACCAGCCCCAGCATTTT; CDR3: CASSLSGDDQPQHF
length: 17; V: TRBV6-5; size: many; J: TRBJ1-3; D: .; DNA: TGTGCCAGCAGTTACTCGATCAACAAGGATGTGAGGAACACCATATATTTT; CDR3: CASSYSINKDVRNTIYF
length: 15; V: TRBV28; size: many; J: TRBJ2-4; D: .; DNA: TGTGCCGTCAAACCTCCCGGGCCCCTGGGGGACATTCAGTACTTC; CDR3: CAVKPPGPLGDIQYF
length: 16; V: TRBV12-3/TRBV12-4; size: many; J: TRBJ2-5; D: TRBD2; DNA: TGTGCCAGCAGGTCTATAGCGGGAGGTAACCAAGAGACCCAGTACTTC; CDR3: CASRSIAGGNQETQYF
length: 15; V: TRBV10-3; size: many; J: TRBJ1-5; D: TRBD1; DNA: TGTGCCATCAGCGGACAGGGCGACAGCAATCAGCCCCAGCATTTT; CDR3: CAISGQGDSNQPQHF
length: 12; V: TRBV19; size: many; J: TRBJ1-2; D: .; DNA: TGTGCCAGTAGTATGTTAAATTTCGGCTACACCTTC; CDR3: CASSMLNFGYTF
length: 15; V: TRBV6-5; size: .; J: TRBJ1-1; D: .; DNA: TGTGCCAGCAGTTACTTGACAGGACAGAACACTGAAGCTTTCTTT; CDR3: CASSYLTGQNTEAFF
length: 17; V: TRBV28; size: many; J: TRBJ2-1; D: TRBD1; DNA: TGTGCCAGCTTGGACAGGGGGCGCGGAAGTTCCTACAATGAGCAGTTCTTC; CDR3: CASLDRGRGSSYNEQFF
length: 12; V: TRBV2; size: many; J: TRBJ1-2; D: .; DNA: TGTGCCAGCAGTCTTGAGCAGGATGGCTACACCTTC; CDR3: CASSLEQDGYTF
length: 13; V: TRBV10-3; size: many; J: TRBJ2-1; D: TRBD1; DNA: TGTGCCATCCGGGACAGGGCCATCAATGAGCAGTTCTTC; CDR3: CAIRDRAINEQFF
length: 14; V: TRBV20-1; size: many; J: TRBJ2-1; D: TRBD2; DNA: TGCAGTGCACCAAGGGTGGGGGAGGGGAATGAGCAGTTCTTC; CDR3: CSAPRVGEGNEQFF
length: 9; V: TRBV29-1; size: .; J: TRBJ2-7; D: .; DNA: TGCAGCCCCGCAGGGGAGCAGTACTTC; CDR3: CSPAGEQYF
length: 14; V: TRBV5-1; size: many; J: TRBJ1-5; D: .; DNA: TGCGCCAGCAGCTTGGAACAAGGGAATCAGCCCCAGCATTTT; CDR3: CASSLEQGNQPQHF
length: 16; V: TRBV12-3/TRBV12-4; size: many; J: TRBJ2-1; D: TRBD2; DNA: TGTGCCAGCAGTCCAATAGCGGGAGGATCAAACAATGAGCAGTTCTTC; CDR3: CASSPIAGGSNNEQFF
length: 14; V: TRBV19; size: few; J: TRBJ2-2; D: .; DNA: TGTGCCAGTAGAGGGGTTTGGGACACCGGGGAGCTGTTTTTT; CDR3: CASRGVWDTGELFF
length: 13; V: TRBV11-2; size: many; J: TRBJ2-3; D: .; DNA: TGTGCCAGCAGCTTAGCGGAACCAGATACGCAGTATTTT; CDR3: CASSLAEPDTQYF
length: 12; V: TRBV29-1; size: few; J: TRBJ1-5; D: TRBD1; DNA: TGCAGCGTACAGGGGTCCAATCAGCCCCAGCATTTT; CDR3: CSVQGSNQPQHF
length: 17; V: TRBV27; size: many; J: TRBJ1-1; D: TRBD1; DNA: TGTGCCAGCAGTACGGGGACAGGGGATGGCATGAACACTGAAGCTTTCTTT; CDR3: CASSTGTGDGMNTEAFF
length: 15; V: TRBV19; size: many; J: TRBJ1-1; D: .; DNA: TGTGCCAGTATCCCAGCCGGGGCTTTAAACACTGAAGCTTTCTTT; CDR3: CASIPAGALNTEAFF
length: 12; V: TRBV3-1; size: .; J: TRBJ1-5; D: TRBD1; DNA: TGTGCCAGCGAGGGGGCGGGTGGGCCCCAGCATTTT; CDR3: CASEGAGGPQHF
length: 14; V: TRBV13; size: .; J: TRBJ2-1; D: TRBD2; DNA: TGTGCCAGCAGACCCGGGGGGGGGGCGCTCGTGCAGTTCTTC; CDR3: CASRPGGGALVQFF
length: 14; V: TRBV10-3; size: many; J: TRBJ2-5; D: TRBD1; DNA: TGTGCCATCACCAGGGACAGGGATGCGGAGACCCAGTACTTC; CDR3: CAITRDRDAETQYF
length: 14; V: TRBV18; size: many; J: TRBJ2-7; D: TRBD1; DNA: TGTGCCAGCTCACCATCAGGACAGGCCCACGAGCAGTACTTC; CDR3: CASSPSGQAHEQYF
length: 13; V: TRBV28; size: many; J: TRBJ2-7; D: .; DNA: TGTGCCAGCGTGGGTGGCAACACCTACGAGCAGTACTTC; CDR3: CASVGGNTYEQYF
length: 15; V: TRBV3-1; size: few; J: TRBJ2-3; D: .; DNA: TGTGCCAGCAGCCAAGGTCCCGGCGAAACAGATACGCAGTATTTT; CDR3: CASSQGPGETDTQYF
length: 16; V: TRBV7-9; size: few; J: TRBJ2-3; D: TRBD2; DNA: TGTGCCAGCAGCTTAACTAGCGGGGCAGTCACAGATACGCAGTATTTT; CDR3: CASSLTSGAVTDTQYF
length: 15; V: TRBV3-1; size: many; J: TRBJ1-1; D: .; DNA: TGTGCCAGCAGCCATTCCCTTAGGGTGAACACTGAAGCTTTCTTT; CDR3: CASSHSLRVNTEAFF
length: 17; V: TRBV28; size: many; J: TRBJ2-7; D: TRBD2; DNA: TGTGCCAGCAGTTTAACCTGGACCCGGGGGGGGTCCTACGAGCAGTACTTC; CDR3: CASSLTWTRGGSYEQYF
length: 14; V: TRBV7-6; size: many; J: TRBJ2-7; D: TRBD1; DNA: TGTGCCAGCAGCCAGGACAGGGGGATCTTCGAGCAGTACTTC; CDR3: CASSQDRGIFEQYF
length: 15; V: TRBV5-1; size: many; J: TRBJ2-3; D: TRBD2; DNA: TGCGCCAGCTGGCGAGCGGGAGGACCCACAGATACGCAGTATTTT; CDR3: CASWRAGGPTDTQYF
length: 13; V: TRBV30; size: many; J: TRBJ2-7; D: TRBD2; DNA: TGTGCGCTGGACCGATTGGGGGGGAGCGAGCAGTACTTC; CDR3: CALDRLGGSEQYF
length: 16; V: TRBV12-3/TRBV12-4; size: many; J: TRBJ1-4; D: TRBD1; DNA: TGTGCCAGCAGTTGGCCCCGGGACAGCCCGACCGTAAAACTGTTTTTT; CDR3: CASSWPRDSPTVKLFF